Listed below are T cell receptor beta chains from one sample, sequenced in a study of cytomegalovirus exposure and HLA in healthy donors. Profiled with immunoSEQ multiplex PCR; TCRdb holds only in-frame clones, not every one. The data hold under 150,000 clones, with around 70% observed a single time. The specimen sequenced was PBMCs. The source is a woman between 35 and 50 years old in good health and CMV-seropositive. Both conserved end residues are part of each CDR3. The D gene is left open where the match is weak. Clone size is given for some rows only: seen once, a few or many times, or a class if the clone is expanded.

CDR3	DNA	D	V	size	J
CASSLLGGRREQYF	TGTGCCAGCAGCTTATTGGGGGGTAGGCGGGAGCAGTACTTC	.	TRBV7-2	few	TRBJ2-7
CASSLRHLSYEQYF	TGCGCCAGCAGCCTTCGACACCTCTCCTACGAGCAGTACTTC	.	TRBV5-1	.	TRBJ2-7
CASSQGLRGDTQYF	TGCGCCAGCAGCCAAGGATTAAGAGGAGATACGCAGTATTTT	.	TRBV4-1	.	TRBJ2-3
CASSPQGSRSYEQYF	TGTGCCAGCTCACCTCAGGGGTCCCGCTCCTACGAGCAGTACTTC	.	TRBV18	.	TRBJ2-7
CSARTGPYYNEQFF	TGCAGCGCAAGGACAGGGCCCTATTACAATGAGCAGTTCTTC	TRBD1	TRBV29-1	few	TRBJ2-1
CAISGGTGGIYEQYF	TGTGCCATCAGTGGCGGGACAGGGGGCATCTACGAGCAGTACTTC	TRBD1	TRBV10-3	.	TRBJ2-7
CASSPREGDYGYTF	TGTGCCAGCAGCCCCAGAGAGGGTGACTATGGCTACACCTTC	.	TRBV9	.	TRBJ1-2
CASSGDRGVYGYTF	TGTGCCAGCAGTGGCGACAGGGGAGTCTATGGCTACACCTTC	TRBD1	TRBV6-1	.	TRBJ1-2
CASSSRDITPLHF	TGTGCCAGTAGTAGCAGGGACATTACACCCCTCCACTTT	.	TRBV19	few	TRBJ1-6
CASSYSTFSGETQYF	TGTGCCAGCAGTTACTCGACCTTTAGCGGTGAGACCCAGTACTTC	.	TRBV6-5	.	TRBJ2-5
CASSQPSWGVRAFF	TGTGCCAGCAGCCAACCCTCATGGGGGGTTCGAGCTTTCTTT	.	TRBV14	.	TRBJ1-1
CASSFKQGAGYEQYF	TGTGCCAGCAGTTTCAAACAGGGGGCGGGCTACGAGCAGTACTTC	TRBD1	TRBV7-2	.	TRBJ2-7
CASSRQGANTGELFF	TGTGCCAGCAGCCGTCAGGGCGCGAACACCGGGGAGCTGTTTTTT	.	TRBV4-2	.	TRBJ2-2
CASSEGRGANQPQHF	TGTGCCAGCAGTGAAGGACGGGGGGCCAATCAGCCCCAGCATTTT	.	TRBV2	.	TRBJ1-5
CAWSSYSRDSYGYTF	TGTGCCTGGAGTTCCTACTCCCGGGACAGCTATGGCTACACCTTC	TRBD1	TRBV30	few	TRBJ1-2
CAWSVLAGSGANVLTF	TGTGCCTGGAGTGTACTGGCGGGCTCTGGGGCCAACGTCCTGACTTTC	.	TRBV30	.	TRBJ2-6
CAWRAREAKGQGGGYTF	TGTGCCTGGAGAGCCCGGGAGGCCAAGGGACAGGGAGGTGGCTACACCTTC	TRBD1	TRBV30	.	TRBJ1-2
CASSTTSGRAPKYF	TGTGCCAGTAGTACCACTAGCGGGAGGGCCCCGAAGTACTTC	TRBD2	TRBV19	.	TRBJ2-5
CASGGEGEFSEQFF	TGTGCCAGCGGGGGGGAGGGGGAATTTAGTGAGCAGTTCTTC	.	TRBV6-1	few	TRBJ2-1
CASSFFQGDQPQHF	TGTGCCAGCAGTTTTTTTCAGGGGGATCAGCCCCAGCATTTT	TRBD1	TRBV27	.	TRBJ1-5
CASSYWGDNEQFF	TGTGCCAGCAGTTACTGGGGGGATAATGAGCAGTTCTTC	.	TRBV6-6	once	TRBJ2-1
CASSFAIPPETQYF	TGTGCCAGCAGCTTCGCGATACCCCCGGAGACCCAGTACTTC	.	TRBV11-3	.	TRBJ2-5
CASSFVGAGDQPQHF	TGTGCCAGCAGCTTTGTTGGGGCAGGGGATCAGCCCCAGCATTTT	.	TRBV7-9	.	TRBJ1-5
CASSTGTAGYNEQFF	TGTGCCAGCAGCACCGGGACAGCGGGCTACAATGAGCAGTTCTTC	.	TRBV9	.	TRBJ2-1
CASSATPWGDEQYF	TGTGCCAGCAGTGCGACTCCCTGGGGGGACGAGCAGTACTTC	.	TRBV6-1	.	TRBJ2-7
CASSPGTGDTGELFF	TGCGCCAGCAGCCCCGGGACAGGGGACACCGGGGAGCTGTTTTTT	TRBD1	TRBV5-1	.	TRBJ2-2
CASSRDRGDGYTF	TGTGCCAGCAGCCGGGACAGGGGAGATGGCTACACCTTC	TRBD1	TRBV9	.	TRBJ1-2
CASSLVLAGDSQFF	TGTGCCAGCAGCTTAGTTTTAGCGGGAGACTCGCAGTTCTTC	TRBD2	TRBV11-3	once	TRBJ2-1
CASSPPSSGGAIYEQYF	TGTGCCAGCAGCCCCCCCTCTAGCGGGGGGGCGATCTACGAGCAGTACTTC	TRBD2	TRBV7-3	.	TRBJ2-7
CSAPVYEQYF	TGCAGTGCTCCAGTATACGAGCAGTACTTC	.	TRBV20-1	.	TRBJ2-7
CASSLALAGGNEQFF	TGCGCCAGCAGCTTGGCATTAGCGGGAGGGAATGAGCAGTTCTTC	TRBD2	TRBV5-1	.	TRBJ2-1
CATLGGRETQYF	TGTGCCACCCTTGGGGGGAGGGAGACCCAGTACTTC	.	TRBV19	once	TRBJ2-5
CASSPGLLETQYF	TGTGCCAGCAGCCCGGGACTATTGGAGACCCAGTACTTC	TRBD2	TRBV14	.	TRBJ2-5
CASFGTSSEAFF	TGTGCCAGCTTCGGGACATCGAGTGAAGCTTTCTTT	.	TRBV18	.	TRBJ1-1
CASSYRVTYEQYF	TGTGCCAGCAGTTACCGGGTAACCTACGAGCAGTACTTC	.	TRBV6-5	.	TRBJ2-7
CASSLVGGTDTQYF	TGTGCCAGCAGCTTAGTCGGGGGCACAGATACGCAGTATTTT	.	TRBV7-6	.	TRBJ2-3
CASSLRGTEKLFF	TGTGCCAGCAGTTTAAGGGGCACTGAAAAACTGTTTTTT	.	TRBV27	.	TRBJ1-4
CASSLGEKSNYGYTF	TGCGCCAGCAGCTTGGGTGAGAAATCTAACTATGGCTACACCTTC	.	TRBV5-1	once	TRBJ1-2
CASSYRGGGNQPQHF	TGTGCCAGCAGTTACAGGGGGGGCGGCAATCAGCCCCAGCATTTT	.	TRBV6-5	.	TRBJ1-5
CAISESTGSGTDTQYF	TGTGCCATCAGTGAGAGTACAGGGTCGGGCACAGATACGCAGTATTTT	.	TRBV10-3	.	TRBJ2-3
CASRRELAGSYEQYF	TGTGCCAGCAGGAGAGAACTAGCGGGAAGCTACGAGCAGTACTTC	TRBD2	TRBV2	.	TRBJ2-7
CASSSLTGGNQPQHF	TGCGCCAGCAGCTCTTTGACGGGAGGCAATCAGCCCCAGCATTTT	.	TRBV4-1	.	TRBJ1-5
CASLPLAGGRNEQFF	TGCGCCAGCCTACCCCTAGCGGGGGGTCGCAATGAGCAGTTCTTC	TRBD2	TRBV5-1	.	TRBJ2-1
CASSLTAGGDVLFF	TGCGCCAGCAGCTTGACTGCAGGGGGCGACGTGCTGTTTTTT	TRBD1	TRBV5-1	.	TRBJ2-2
CASSAPGSGSVDEQYF	TGTGCCAGCAGCGCCCCGGGAAGCGGGAGTGTCGACGAGCAGTACTTC	TRBD2	TRBV5-4	once	TRBJ2-7
CATSRLDRGRANVLTF	TGTGCCACCAGCAGGTTGGACAGGGGAAGAGCCAACGTCCTGACTTTC	TRBD1	TRBV15	.	TRBJ2-6
CASRSPGQGVVYEQYF	TGTGCCAGCAGGAGCCCGGGACAGGGGGTCGTATACGAGCAGTACTTC	TRBD1	TRBV2	.	TRBJ2-7
CASSFSGTGDTQYF	TGCGCCAGCAGCTTTAGCGGGACGGGGGATACGCAGTATTTT	TRBD2	TRBV5-8	.	TRBJ2-3
CASSQGQGGSGNTIYF	TGTGCCAGCTCGCAAGGACAGGGTGGATCTGGAAACACCATATATTTT	TRBD1	TRBV18	.	TRBJ1-3
CSVDEQGSSYEQYF	TGCAGCGTGGACGAACAGGGGAGCTCCTACGAGCAGTACTTC	TRBD1	TRBV29-1	few	TRBJ2-7
CASSQDFPVGHNTGELFF	TGCGCCAGCAGCCAAGATTTTCCCGTGGGACACAACACCGGGGAGCTGTTTTTT	.	TRBV4-3	.	TRBJ2-2
CASKGQRASTDTQYF	TGTGCCAGCAAGGGCCAGCGGGCTAGCACAGATACGCAGTATTTT	.	TRBV6-1	.	TRBJ2-3
CASSLGGEATIYF	TGTGCCAGCAGCCTAGGAGGGGAGGCCACCATATATTTT	.	TRBV11-3	.	TRBJ1-3
CASSAQGSEAFF	TGCGCCAGCAGCGCCCAGGGAAGTGAAGCTTTCTTT	.	TRBV5-1	few	TRBJ1-1
CASSVQGRVTEAFF	TGTGCCAGCAGCGTACAGGGTCGGGTCACTGAAGCTTTCTTT	.	TRBV5-6	.	TRBJ1-1